This TCR beta chain was recovered during a study of shared clonotypes between healthy human individuals. Study summary: Each donor contributed plates that comprised three CD4 naive, three CD4 memory, two CD8 naive and one CD8 memory. Study-wide results and limits: The naive CD4 repertoires of a handful of donors were compared, and roughly 5% of clonotypes were shared.

Of note for this clone: Its antigen is not known.

Each subset's genomic DNA was split evenly across several immunoSEQ plates. Generated by immunoSEQ multiplex PCR, the TCRdb table keeps only in-frame clones and is missing some. The sample records roughly 2.1 million clones, more than 85% being singletons. Terminally differentiated effector memory CD45RA+ cells were excluded from the naive CD8 cells, which were CD45RO-negative and positively selected for CCR7. HIV-negative, healthy adults without recent acute infections or vaccinations were the donors. From germline, CDR1 is MNHEY and CDR2 SVGAGI. The CDR3 extends over 13 amino acids. V lost 2 bases to trimming and J lost 14 bases, with 13 bases between them.

The chain carries TRBV6-5 and TRBJ1-6, with a tentative D call TRBD1 (5 bases). Sequences were obtained from naive CD8+ T cells from PBMCs. The source of this sequence is a man aged 18 to 35 in good health. Some clones in this sample may be carry-over from other donors' samples. In nucleotides, the CDR3 is TGTGCCAGCAGTTACGGGACCCCAGAGGCCCTCCACTTT. The encoded protein is CASSYGTPEALHF.